The 30 T cell receptor beta chains below all came from one sample that was sequenced in a study of T cells in Graves' hyperthyroidism and ophthalmopathy. The investigators amplified TCR beta CDR3 regions from RNA transcripts. First-round RT-PCR of the TCR CDR3 relied on the HTBI primer set. TCRdb redid the calling of the multiplex PCR reads with MiXCR, one entry per CDR3 protein. The profile shows hundreds of thousands of distinct CDR3 sequences, approximately 14% of them singletons. Sequences were obtained from blood. The receptors come from a woman between 18 and 30 years old with Graves' hyperthyroidism.

This clonotype occurred many times. This sequence joins TRBV6-1 and TRBJ1-2; D gene uncertain. Trimming pared 6 bases from V and 8 bases from J, leaving 13 bases between. From germline, CDR1 is MNHNS and CDR2 SASEGT. The CDR3 length is 12 residues. The CDR3 here is CASRPGFGGYTF. The CDR3 bases are TGTGCCAGCAGGCCGGGGTTTGGCGGCTACACCTTC.

This clonotype was seen only a few times. The chain employs TRBV12-3 or TRBV12-4 and TRBJ2-7; D possibly corresponds to TRBD2 (6 bases). The CDR3 runs 14 residues. The V gene lost 5 bases and the J gene lost 3 bases, with 14 bases spanning the gap. DNA for the CDR3: TGTGCCAGCAGTCCCCAGACTAGTTACTACGAGCAGTACTTC. Translation: CASSPQTSYYEQYF.

Only a few counts were recorded for this clonotype. V is TRBV12-3 or TRBV12-4 and J is TRBJ1-3, with 7 bases aligning to TRBD1. V shed 10 bases, J shed 5 bases, and the junction held 17 bases outside the gene matches. The CDR3 has 16 residues. The CDR3 bases are TGTGCCACCCTACAGTGGTACAGGGGATCGAGAAACACCATATATTTT. This encodes CATLQWYRGSRNTIYF.

This clonotype was observed a few times. The chain has TRBV6-1 and TRBJ1-2, with 7 bases matching TRBD1. The CDR3 extends over 16 amino acids. Looked up from germline, CDR1 is MNHNS and CDR2 is SASEGT. V shed 6 bases, J shed 4 bases, and the junction held 14 bases outside the gene matches. CDR3 loop: CASSSNTGAGVYGYTF. The CDR3 DNA reads as TGTGCCAGCAGCTCGAATACAGGGGCGGGAGTCTATGGCTACACCTTC.

In this sample, this clonotype turned up a few times. The chain joins TRBV28 to TRBJ2-5, with 9 nucleotides matching TRBD2. V shed 6 bases, J shed 7 bases, and the junction held 6 bases outside the gene matches. Germline CDR1 MDHEN, CDR2 SYDVKM. The CDR3 extends over 13 amino acids. In nucleotides, the CDR3 is TGTGCCAGCAGGCTAGCGGGACTATTGACCCAGTACTTC. This gives the protein CASRLAGLLTQYF.

This sequence joins TRBV6-5 and TRBJ2-5; TRBD2 is a possible D gene (5 bases). The germline V and J ends were trimmed by 0 bases and 3 bases, with 11 bases remaining between them. CDR1 is MNHEY, CDR2 SVGAGI, per germline. The CDR3 has 15 amino acids. The CDR3: CASSYSGVGEETQYF. For the CDR3, the DNA is TGTGCCAGCAGTTACTCAGGCGTCGGGGAAGAGACCCAGTACTTC.

In this sample, this clonotype turned up once. The rearrangement links TRBV27 to TRBJ2-3; 7 bases fit TRBD2. V gave up 4 bases and J gave up 5 bases; unmatched junction bases: 9. The CDR3 sequence is 15 residues long. Germline V CDR1 and CDR2: MNHEY, SMNVEV (reference sequence). This CDR3 reads CASSSPGLPRDTQYF. In nucleotides, the CDR3 is TGTGCCAGCAGTTCGCCGGGACTACCGAGAGATACGCAGTATTTT.

This clonotype was observed a few times. The chain uses TRBV7-2 and TRBJ2-7; 7 nucleotides line up with TRBD1. Germline CDR1 is SGHTA and CDR2 is FQGNSA. The ends lost 5 bases at V and 1 base at J; junction bases unmatched: 14. This CDR3 has 17 residues. The CDR3 region has the DNA TGTGCCAGCAGCCCTAACAGGGGACCACTTCCTTCCTACGAGCAGTACTTC. Protein sequence: CASSPNRGPLPSYEQYF.

To note about this clonotype: The missing conserved phenylalanine or tryptophan at the end of this CDR3 makes a read error likely. V usage is TRBV19 and J usage is TRBJ1-1; D is perhaps TRBD1 (6 bases). Per germline, CDR1 LNHDA and CDR2 SQIVND (reference sequence). This CDR3 has 15 residues. With 9 bases removed from V and 1 base from J, the gap between germline ends came to 18 bases. The CDR3, as DNA: TGTGCCAGCCAGGGGCGAGGAGGGCGGAACACTGAAGCTTTCCTT. It codes for CASQGRGGRNTEAFL.

This chain connects TRBV30 to TRBJ2-7; 8 bases line up with TRBD1. Germline V gene sequence: CDR1 GTSNPN, CDR2 SVGIG (reference sequence). Unmatched junction bases numbered 13, after V lost 5 bases and J lost 4 bases. The CDR3 spans 15 residues. The CDR3 region is CAWGVQTGVRYEQYF. The CDR3 nucleotides read TGTGCCTGGGGGGTACAGACAGGGGTTCGGTACGAGCAGTACTTC. The whole variable domain, remainder taken from reference TRBV30 and TRBJ2-7, is SQTIHQWPATLVQPVGSPLSLECTVEGTSNPNLYWYRQAAGRGLQLLFYSVGIGQISSEVPQNLSASRPQDRQFILSSKKLLLSDSGFYLCAWGVQTGVRYEQYFGPGTRLTVT.

A few counts support this clonotype. This chain links TRBV9 with TRBJ2-1; tentative D call: TRBD1 (6 bases). The V and J ends lost 4 bases and 5 bases respectively, with 13 bases between them. CDR3 length: 14 amino acids. Germline CDR1 and CDR2: SGDLS and YYNGEE. CDR3 in DNA: TGTGCCAGCAGCCAGGGACACCTAAACAATGAGCAGTTCTTC. Its translation is CASSQGHLNNEQFF.

Regarding this clonotype: One base away lies a much larger clone, so this may be a sequencing read error. V gene TRBV30 combines with J gene TRBJ2-3; D is unresolved. CDR3 length: 10 amino acids. V dropped 5 bases and J dropped 4 bases, with 4 bases sitting between them. Germline V CDR1 and CDR2: GTSNPN, SVGIG (reference sequence). In DNA, the CDR3 is TGTGCCTGGCTATCAGATACGCAGTATTTT. Amino acids: CAWLSDTQYF.

The DNA for the CDR3 is TGTGCCAGCGGTTCGTCCAGGGCGAGCGGGAACCTCCACGAGCAGTACTTC. Protein product: CASGSSRASGNLHEQYF. V usage is TRBV28 and J usage is TRBJ2-7; 7 bases line up with TRBD2. V dropped 8 bases and J dropped 5; count of bases not matched to a gene: 21. Germline V CDR1 and CDR2: MDHEN, SYDVKM. The CDR3 consists of 17 residues.

This clonotype was seen repeatedly, ten times or more. The gene calls are TRBV12-3 or TRBV12-4 and TRBJ2-5; D gene ambiguous. Trimming cost V 6 bases and J 7 bases, with 9 bases left between them. The CDR3 length is 11 residues. CDR3 region: CASSVKATQYF. The CDR3 DNA is TGTGCCAGCAGCGTGAAAGCGACCCAGTACTTC.

The rearrangement joins TRBV7-9 to TRBJ2-3; 11 nucleotides agree with TRBD2. V gave up 6 bases and J gave up 4 bases; unmatched junction bases: 6. Germline CDR1 is SEHNR and CDR2 is FQNEAQ (reference sequence). The CDR3 spans 15 residues. The CDR3: CASRNTSGRSDTQYF. CDR3 nucleotide sequence: TGTGCCAGCAGAAATACTAGCGGGAGATCAGATACGCAGTATTTT.

This clonotype was counted ten times or more. The V gene is TRBV24-1, the J gene TRBJ2-3; TRBD2 matches at 12 bases. The CDR3 is 16 amino acids. Trimming at V came to 4 bases and at J to 5 bases, leaving 6 bases not matched to a gene. CDR1 and CDR2 from the germline V gene are KGHDR and SFDVKD. The CDR3 spells CATSDPTSGSGDTQYF. The CDR3 nucleotides are TGTGCCACCAGTGACCCGACTAGCGGGAGCGGAGATACGCAGTATTTT.

This rearrangement joins TRBV9 to TRBJ2-7, with 8 positions matching TRBD1. Trimming removed 2 bases from V and 0 bases from J; junction bases left unmatched: 4. Germline V gene lookup returns CDR1 SGDLS and CDR2 YYNGEE. This CDR3 has 15 amino acids. The CDR3 nucleotides are TGTGCCAGCAGCGTTGGACAGGGCATCTCCTACGAGCAGTACTTC. This translates into CASSVGQGISYEQYF.

The chain employs TRBV24-1 and TRBJ1-2, with unresolved D. The V gene lost 7 bases and the J gene lost 5 bases, with 7 bases spanning the gap. CDR3 length: 11 residues. Germline loops: CDR1 KGHDR, CDR2 SFDVKD. DNA for the CDR3: TGTGCCACCAGCCACAGATATGGCTACACCTTC. As protein: CATSHRYGYTF.

The rearrangement uses TRBV19 and TRBJ1-5; D unresolved. The length of the CDR3 is 18 residues. The germline V gene has CDR1 LNHDA and CDR2 SQIVND (reference sequence). Trimming took 4 bases from V and 2 from J, leaving 21 bases between them. The CDR3 DNA sequence: TGTGCCAGTAGTACCGCGGTGTATAGCGGTTTAGGCAATCAGCCCCAGCATTTT. It is translated as CASSTAVYSGLGNQPQHF.

The V call is TRBV19, the J call TRBJ2-2, with 14 nucleotides matching TRBD2. Germline CDR1 and CDR2: LNHDA and SQIVND (reference sequence). There are 19 residues in the CDR3. Trimming at V came to 8 bases and at J to 1 base, leaving 12 bases not matched to a gene. The CDR3 reads CASSGAGTSGRENTGELFF. The CDR3 DNA reads TGTGCCAGTTCCGGAGCCGGGACTAGCGGGAGAGAGAACACCGGGGAGCTGTTTTTT.

The CDR3 is CATSDSGTLNYGYTF. CDR3 bases: TGTGCCACCAGTGATTCAGGGACACTTAACTATGGCTACACCTTC. V usage is TRBV24-1 and J usage is TRBJ1-2, with D possibly being TRBD1 (6 bases). This CDR3 is 15 amino acids long. Germline loops: CDR1 KGHDR, CDR2 SFDVKD. Trimming took off 2 bases at V and 1 base at J, with 10 bases between the two ends.

This clonotype was detected many times. The CDR3 coding sequence is TGTGCCAGCAGTCCCGGGGGACAGCTGAACACTGAAGCTTTCTTT. It encodes CASSPGGQLNTEAFF. The chain couples TRBV28 to TRBJ1-1; 7 nucleotides align to TRBD1. This CDR3 spans 15 amino acids. Germline V CDR1 and CDR2: MDHEN, SYDVKM. Losses at the gene ends were 5 bases for V and 0 bases for J; bases not matched to a gene: 6.

This clonotype was counted a few times. The V call is TRBV4-1, the J call TRBJ2-5, with 7 bases matching TRBD2. The CDR3 consists of 15 residues. The germline gives CDR1 MGHRA, CDR2 YSYEKL. The V segment lost 4 bases and the J segment 7 bases; nucleotides outside the gene matches: 12. This CDR3 is CASSPMREGQGTQYF. CDR3 bases: TGCGCCAGCAGCCCCATGAGGGAGGGCCAGGGGACCCAGTACTTC.

The genes are TRBV6-5 and TRBJ2-5; 8 nucleotides line up with TRBD2. The junction had 24 bases not matched to a gene; V was cut back by 4 bases and J by 5 bases. Looked up from germline, CDR1 is MNHEY and CDR2 is SVGAGI. CDR3 size: 20 residues. CDR3 coding DNA: TGTGCCAGCAGTTTTTTTCGGAGCGGGAGTCAACGCAGAGAAGATGAGACCCAGTACTTC. Its protein is CASSFFRSGSQRREDETQYF.

This clonotype is a singleton in its sample. A read error is possible here, since a much larger clone lies one base away. The gene calls are TRBV30 and TRBJ1-1; D gene uncertain. Trimming left V 5 bases short and J 1 base short, with 11 bases between. Germline V gene lookup returns CDR1 GTSNPN and CDR2 SVGIG (reference sequence). This CDR3 comprises 13 residues. The CDR3 nucleotides are TGTGCCTGGGAGTGGCTACGGAACACTGAAGCTTTCTTT. Encoded protein: CAWEWLRNTEAFF. Supplemented by reference TRBV30 and TRBJ1-1, the full variable domain reads SQTIHQWPATLVQPVGSPLSLECTVEGTSNPNLYWYRQAAGRGLQLLFYSVGIGQISSEVPQNLSASRPQDRQFILSSKKLLLSDSGFYLCAWEWLRNTEAFFGQGTRLTVV.

The sample holds many counts of this clonotype. The chain has TRBV5-1 and TRBJ2-7, with D tentatively TRBD1 (5 bases). V shed 2 bases and J shed 3 bases, with 12 bases lying between them. The CDR3 consists of 14 residues. Germline V gene data show CDR1 as SGHRS and CDR2 as YFSETQ. The CDR3: CASSFEGAGYEQYF. The CDR3 DNA reads as TGCGCCAGCAGCTTTGAAGGGGCAGGCTACGAGCAGTACTTC.

The V gene is TRBV6-2 or TRBV6-3, the J gene TRBJ1-4; D remains ambiguous. The germline V gene has CDR1 MNHEY and CDR2 SVGEGT. Trimming took 10 bases from V and 3 from J, leaving 9 bases between them. This CDR3 spans 12 amino acids. Written as DNA, the CDR3 is TGTGCCACCCAGGACCCTAATGAAAAACTGTTTTTT. Translating gives CATQDPNEKLFF.

The chain recombines TRBV5-1 with TRBJ1-1; 10 nucleotides line up with TRBD1. J lost 0 bases, V lost 3 bases, and 5 bases had no gene match. Germline CDR1 SGHRS, CDR2 YFSETQ. This CDR3 has 16 amino acids. This CDR3 is CASSSGQGVLNTEAFF. In DNA, the CDR3 is TGCGCCAGCAGCTCAGGACAGGGGGTTCTGAACACTGAAGCTTTCTTT.

The CDR3 loop is CASSLGPQYEQYF. The DNA of the CDR3 is TGTGCCAGCAGCTTAGGTCCGCAGTACGAGCAGTACTTC. This chain links TRBV7-9 with TRBJ2-7; D not resolved. V was cut by 1 base and J by 4 bases, with 8 bases left in between. In germline, CDR1 is SEHNR, CDR2 FQNEAQ (reference sequence). The CDR3 length is 13 residues. Full variable domain (missing parts from reference TRBV7-9 and TRBJ2-7): DTGVSQNPRHKITKRGQNVTFRCDPISEHNRLYWYRQTLGQGPEFLTYFQNEAQLEKSRLLSDRFSAERPKGSFSTLEIQRTEQGDSAMYLCASSLGPQYEQYFGPGTRLTVT.

This clonotype was counted ten times or more. The V and J genes are TRBV7-9 and TRBJ1-1; no firm D call. CDR1 and CDR2 (germline): SEHNR, FQNEAQ (reference sequence). Trimming pared 4 bases from V and 5 bases from J, leaving 20 bases between. This CDR3 comprises 16 residues. The CDR3 DNA follows: TGTGCCAGCAGCTCGCGACGGGGAAAGAGTCGAACTGAAGCTTTCTTT. Translation: CASSSRRGKSRTEAFF.